This T cell receptor (beta chain) was recovered during a study of CD8 T cells in Susac syndrome (dated by TCRdb to about 2019). With respect to the entire study: Among the Susac syndrome patients who were sequenced, clinically active disease was present in six and clinical remission was observed in 8 or 9. At blood withdrawal, Susac syndrome patients were therapy-naive, treated with corticosteroids (with IVIg additionally given to some), or treated with IVIg alone. Repertoire sequencing was used to test whether CD8+ T cell activation and differentiation in Susac syndrome was antigen driven. On the study overall, not on this receptor specifically: The number of individuals in the TCR sequencing and HLA analysis was acknowledged as relatively small. No clonal expansion was detected in the CD4+ T cell repertoire of Susac syndrome patients.

High-throughput TCR beta sequencing profiled peripheral blood CD8+ and CD4+ T cells from healthy donors, Susac syndrome patients and multiple sclerosis patients. Susac syndrome patients met recently defined diagnostic criteria for definite or probable disease. CD8+ TEMRA cells were enriched by FACS, while bulk CD8+ and CD4+ T cells were purified by magnetic negative isolation. Blood was collected in EDTA tubes and processed within 24 hours, with PBMCs isolated through density gradient centrifugation. PBMCs intended for TCR sequencing were cryopreserved in liquid nitrogen and were subsequently thawed in a 37 degrees C water bath. Purity of sorted or isolated CD4+, CD8+ and CD8+ TEMRA cells was at least 90%. RNA was extracted using the RNeasy kit, and about 0.45 to 1 ug of the RNA was reverse transcribed with random hexamers. TCR beta CDR3 regions were amplified with the immunoSEQ multiplex PCR assay covering 54 Vbeta and 13 Jbeta segments. PCR amplification bias was corrected using a synthetic template baseline for primer optimization and computational correction. As for the authors' bioinformatics: Reads were assigned to V, D and J genes according to IMGT and analyzed in immunoSEQ Analyzer, with only productive sequences retained. Clonality was calculated as one minus the Shannon entropy normalized by log2 of the number of productive unique sequences. For each patient and control, public and private clones were evaluated among the 100 most prevalent clones. Clones were defined as Susac-specific if absent from the healthy and MS cohorts, from 900 to 1,200 published viral clones and from other ImmuneACCESS disease sequences. The raw public reads went through TCRdb reprocessing: fastp at Q25, MiXCR clone calling, in-frame beta chains kept. A single entry per CDR3 protein holds the most common genes and DNA from its merged rows. TCRdb, not the authors, supplied the V and J calls. In this sample the table shows approximately 190,000 distinct CDR3 sequences, approximately 95% of which occur a single time. The ten largest clonotypes hold approximately 0.1% of the sample.

On this clonotype itself: Its target antigen remains unknown. Per-base qualities were not stored, and no clone one base away is much larger.

Sequenced sample: CD4+ T cells from PBMCs. The sequence was obtained from a human donor with Susac syndrome.

CDR3 protein: CASSDVRRSADGQPQHF. Here is the DNA: TGTGCCAGCAGTGACGTACGCAGGTCAGCCGACGGTCAGCCCCAGCATTTT. The sequence links TRBV27 to TRBJ1-5; confidence is insufficient to name the D gene. V lost 5 bases and J lost 6 bases; the stretch between them is 23 bases long. Taken from the germline V gene (reference sequence), the CDR1 and CDR2 loops are MNHEY and SMNVEV. The CDR3 starts with the cysteine, ends with the phenylalanine, and has 17 residues. Here the CDR3 DNA is all that survives: 51 bases in frame from base 1.